Following are 6 T cell receptor beta chains from one sample sequenced in a study of T cells after yellow fever vaccination. Using its own MiXCR run on the 5' RACE reads, TCRdb lists one record per CDR3 protein. The table has 200,000 to 300,000 distinct CDR3 sequences, 5.5% to 8.5% seen once. The sample consisted of CD4+ T cells sorted from PBMCs, taken on the day of the yellow fever booster vaccination. The receptors come from a man under 40 who received the YFV17D yellow fever vaccine.

This clonotype was found many times. The J gene is TRBJ1-6, the V gene TRBV27, with a possible D match to TRBD1 (6 bases). The V end was cut by 2 bases, the J end by 8 bases, with 13 bases between. The CDR3 is made up of 15 amino acids. Germline CDR1 reads MNHEY; CDR2 reads SMNVEV (reference sequence). Written as DNA, the CDR3 is TGTGCCAGCAGTTTAACAGGGCCAGGTTATTCACCCCTCCACTTT. This gives the protein CASSLTGPGYSPLHF.

This clonotype has at least ten counts. The gene calls are TRBV5-1 and TRBJ2-5; TRBD2 is a possible D gene (5 bases). The length of the CDR3 is 14 residues. V was clipped by 3 bases and J by 3 bases, with 12 bases between them. Germline V CDR1 and CDR2: SGHRS, YFSETQ. The CDR3 reads CASSSEGVKETQYF. The CDR3 bases are TGCGCCAGCAGCTCCGAGGGAGTTAAAGAGACCCAGTACTTC.

The sample holds a few counts of this clonotype. The chain carries TRBV27 and TRBJ2-7; possible D gene TRBD2, 5 bases. From germline, CDR1 is MNHEY and CDR2 SMNVEV (reference sequence). V lost 3 bases, J lost 2 bases, and 11 bases lay in between. This CDR3 contains 14 residues. CDR3 DNA sequence: TGTGCCAGCAGTTTCAAGGACTCAACCTACGAGCAGTACTTC. Translated: CASSFKDSTYEQYF.

In its sample, this clonotype was seen many times. The J gene is TRBJ2-1, the V gene TRBV4-3; TRBD1 is a possible D gene (5 bases). This CDR3 region has 16 residues. The V and J ends lost 0 bases and 5 bases respectively, with 14 bases between them. Germline V gene data show CDR1 as LGHNA and CDR2 as YSLEER. The CDR3 DNA follows: TGCGCCAGCAGCCAAGACTGGACACAAAAGGACAATGAGCAGTTCTTC. This encodes CASSQDWTQKDNEQFF.

Comments on this clonotype: A much larger clone lies one base from this, so it may be a read error. The chain uses TRBV6-2 or TRBV6-3 and TRBJ2-1; the match to TRBD2 covers 7 bases. CDR1 and CDR2 (germline): MNHEY, SVGEGT. This CDR3 is built from 14 residues. The trim removed 7 bases at V and 6 bases at J, leaving 9 bases unmatched. CDR3 amino acids: CASNPGLSVNEQFF. The CDR3 coding sequence is TGTGCCAGCAATCCGGGACTATCGGTCAATGAGCAGTTCTTC.

In its sample, this clonotype was seen many times. V and J are TRBV3-1 and TRBJ2-1, with D maybe TRBD2 (5 bases). The V gene's germline CDR1 is LGHDT and CDR2 YNNKEL (reference sequence). V was cut by 0 bases and J by 9 bases, with 12 bases left in between. The CDR3 length is 14 residues. The CDR3 sequence: CASSQDWSGREQFF. CDR3 bases: TGTGCCAGCAGCCAAGATTGGAGCGGCCGTGAGCAGTTCTTC.